The 28 T cell receptor beta chains given below trace back to one sample, sequenced in a study of shared clonotypes between healthy human individuals. Only in-frame clones appear in the TCRdb table, and some are missing; sequencing was by immunoSEQ multiplex PCR. The sample has millions of clones; 80% to 95% are singletons. The material sequenced was naive CD4+ T cells from PBMCs. Noted subset: CD45RA+ positively selected. The source of these receptors is a man aged 18 to 35 in good health. Some clones in this sample may be carry-over from other donors' samples.

This sequence joins TRBV7-9 and TRBJ2-7; 8 bases line up with TRBD2. The V gene's germline CDR1 is SEHNR and CDR2 FQNEAQ (reference sequence). The CDR3 has 14 amino acids. The junction had 6 bases not matched to a gene; V was cut back by 2 bases and J by 6 bases. This chain's CDR3 is CASSLLGRASEQYF. The DNA for the CDR3 is TGTGCCAGCAGCTTACTCGGGAGGGCGTCCGAGCAGTACTTC.

This clone showed up just a few times. The V call is TRBV28, the J call TRBJ1-5; TRBD1 agrees at 8 bases. CDR3 length: 13 residues. The trim removed 5 bases at V and 9 bases at J, leaving 6 bases unmatched. Germline CDR1 MDHEN, CDR2 SYDVKM. The CDR3 here is CASSPETGVPQHF. The DNA of the CDR3 is TGTGCCAGCAGTCCGGAGACAGGGGTGCCCCAGCATTTT.

This chain links TRBV7-3 with TRBJ1-2, with D possibly being TRBD1 (5 bases). Trimming stripped 2 bases from V and 4 bases from J, with 11 bases between. The CDR3 length is 14 residues. From germline, CDR1 is SGHTA and CDR2 FQGTGA. The CDR3 spells CASSLDDRTYGYTF. As DNA, the CDR3 is TGTGCCAGCAGCTTAGACGACAGAACCTATGGCTACACCTTC.

J is TRBJ1-1 and V is TRBV10-3; 7 bases are a match to TRBD1. The CDR3 totals 13 residues. Germline CDR1 reads ENHRY; CDR2 reads SYGVKD. With V trimmed by 9 bases and J by 4 bases, 8 bases remained unmatched. CDR3 residues: CAIGVSGGTEAFF. DNA for the CDR3: TGTGCCATTGGGGTCTCAGGGGGCACTGAAGCTTTCTTT.

The CDR3 spells CASMDRTTKYNQPQHF. In nucleotides, the CDR3 is TGTGCCAGTATGGACAGGACAACCAAATACAATCAGCCCCAGCATTTT. The chain carries TRBV19 and TRBJ1-5, with 7 nucleotides matching TRBD1. The V gene's germline CDR1 is LNHDA and CDR2 SQIVND (reference sequence). The CDR3 has 16 residues. The J segment lost 3 bases and the V segment lost 7 bases, leaving 12 bases of the junction unmatched.

The chain joins TRBV9 to TRBJ2-5; TRBD1 is a possible D gene (5 bases). From germline, CDR1 is SGDLS and CDR2 YYNGEE. The CDR3 extends over 15 amino acids. V lost 4 bases and J 4 bases, leaving 17 bases between the germline ends. This chain's CDR3 is CASSIEVRVRETQYF. The CDR3 DNA sequence: TGTGCCAGCAGCATAGAAGTCAGGGTGAGAGAGACCCAGTACTTC. Complete variable domain (other parts from reference TRBV9 and TRBJ2-5): DSGVTQTPKHLITATGQRVTLRCSPRSGDLSVYWYQQSLDQGLQFLIQYYNGEERAKGNILERFSAQQFPDLHSELNLSSLELGDSALYFCASSIEVRVRETQYFGPGTRLLVL.

The J gene is TRBJ2-7, the V gene TRBV29-1, with D tentatively TRBD1 or TRBD2 (6 bases each). This CDR3 is built from 13 residues. V was trimmed by 4 bases and J by 5 bases, leaving 15 bases between them. CDR1 is SQVTM, CDR2 ANQGSEA, per germline. Here the CDR3 DNA reads TGCAGCGTTGCGTTGAGGGGGGCAAACGAGCAGTACTTC. It is translated as CSVALRGANEQYF.

For the CDR3, the DNA is TGTGCCAGCAGCTTTTCCCCCGACACTGAAGCTTTCTTT. This translates into CASSFSPDTEAFF. This chain uses TRBV5-5 with TRBJ1-1; D unclear. The V gene's germline CDR1 is SGHKS and CDR2 YYEKEE (reference sequence). V dropped 2 bases and J dropped 3 bases, with 8 bases sitting between them. The CDR3 contains 13 residues. The whole variable domain, filled in from reference TRBV5-5 and TRBJ1-1, reads DAGVTQSPTHLIKTRGQQVTLRCSPISGHKSVSWYQQVLGQGPQFIFQYYEKEERGRGNFPDRFSARQFPNYSSELNVNALLLGDSALYLCASSFSPDTEAFFGQGTRLTVV.

The gene calls are TRBV6-1 and TRBJ1-2; D perhaps matches TRBD1 (6 bases). The CDR3 covers 15 residues. The V gene lost 9 bases and the J gene lost 5 bases, with 22 bases spanning the gap. Germline V gene data show CDR1 as MNHNS and CDR2 as SASEGT. This CDR3 is CASQEGVRGGYGYTF. CDR3 sequence (DNA): TGTGCCAGTCAGGAGGGGGTCAGAGGCGGTTATGGCTACACCTTC.

The chain links TRBV5-6 to TRBJ2-5; TRBD1 aligns across 10 bases. V shed 5 bases and J 4 bases; nucleotides not matched to a gene: 2. Germline assignment: CDR1 SGHDT and CDR2 YYEEEE. CDR3 length: 13 residues. The CDR3 spells CASRGTGVETQYF. DNA for the CDR3: TGTGCCAGCAGAGGGACAGGGGTAGAGACCCAGTACTTC. The entire variable domain, with the rest obtained from reference TRBV5-6 and TRBJ2-5, is as follows: DAGVTQSPTHLIKTRGQQVTLRCSPKSGHDTVSWYQQALGQGPQFIFQYYEEEERQRGNFPDRFSGHQFPNYSSELNVNALLLGDSALYLCASRGTGVETQYFGPGTRLLVL.

The V and J genes are TRBV6-4 and TRBJ2-1; TRBD1 matches 9 bases. CDR1 and CDR2 (germline): MRHNA, SNTAGT. The CDR3 loop spans 12 amino acids. V lost 2 bases and J lost 12; bases outside the gene matches: 2. DNA for the CDR3: TGTGCCAGCAGTGACCTGACAGGGGGGCAGTTCTTC. Protein: CASSDLTGGQFF.

CDR3 in amino acids: CASSQVPSSYEQYF. The CDR3 DNA reads as TGCGCCAGCAGCCAAGTCCCCAGCTCCTACGAGCAGTACTTC. This rearrangement joins TRBV4-3 to TRBJ2-7; D uncertain. The germline V gene has CDR1 LGHNA and CDR2 YSLEER. V lost 1 base to trimming and J lost 0 bases, with 7 bases between them. CDR3 length: 14 amino acids.

The chain uses TRBV5-1 and TRBJ2-7, with D possibly matching TRBD2 (6 bases). Germline values: CDR1 SGHRS, CDR2 YFSETQ. V lost 9 bases and J 5 bases, leaving 18 bases between the germline ends. This CDR3 comprises 13 residues. The CDR3 sequence is CAIPPVGRDEQYF. The CDR3 nucleotides are TGCGCCATTCCCCCAGTCGGGAGAGACGAGCAGTACTTC.

This clone showed up just once. The rearrangement joins TRBV29-1 to TRBJ2-1, with D possibly TRBD2 on 5 matching bases. CDR1 and CDR2 from the germline V gene are SQVTM and ANQGSEA. V lost 5 bases to trimming and J lost 3 bases, with 11 bases between them. This CDR3 spans 13 amino acids. Here the CDR3 DNA reads TGCAGCGTTAGCGGATTATACTACAATGAGCAGTTCTTC. The encoded protein is CSVSGLYYNEQFF.

The V gene is TRBV19, the J gene TRBJ2-4; 10 nucleotides agree with TRBD1. The ends lost 4 bases at V and 5 bases at J; junction bases unmatched: 5. Looked up from germline, CDR1 is LNHDA and CDR2 is SQIVND (reference sequence). This CDR3 is 15 amino acids long. Here the CDR3 DNA reads TGTGCCAGTAGTACCTTGGGGACAGGGGAAAACATTCAGTACTTC. Protein sequence: CASSTLGTGENIQYF. Complete variable domain (other parts from reference TRBV19 and TRBJ2-4): DGGITQSPKYLFRKEGQNVTLSCEQNLNHDAMYWYRQDPGQGLRLIYYSQIVNDFQKGDIAEGYSVSREKKESFPLTVTSAQKNPTAFYLCASSTLGTGENIQYFGAGTRLSVL.

As to this clone: Other DNA sequences in the sample encode the same CDR3. The chain links TRBV18 to TRBJ2-1, with TRBD2 matching over 8 bases. The CDR3 has 16 amino acids. Germline assignment: CDR1 KGHSH and CDR2 LQKENI. V shed 0 bases and J 4 bases; nucleotides not matched to a gene: 5. The CDR3 protein is CASSPPSGRSYNEQFF. CDR3 bases: TGTGCCAGCTCACCACCCAGCGGGAGATCTTACAATGAGCAGTTCTTC.

The chain is built from TRBV6-1 and TRBJ2-1; D is unclear. Germline values: CDR1 MNHNS, CDR2 SASEGT. Trimming pared 1 base from V and 5 bases from J, leaving 27 bases between. The CDR3 loop spans 20 amino acids. Here the CDR3 DNA reads TGTGCCAGCAGTGAAGTTGCGGACCTACTGATGATGCATCTAGACAATGAGCAGTTCTTC. Amino acid sequence: CASSEVADLLMMHLDNEQFF.

The rearrangement joins TRBV6-1 to TRBJ2-1; possibly TRBD1 for D (6 bases). Germline V CDR1 and CDR2: MNHNS, SASEGT. This CDR3 has 14 amino acids. Trimming removed 7 bases from V and 7 bases from J, with 17 bases in between. The CDR3 DNA reads as TGTGCCAGCACCCCTACAGGGTTGAGGAATGAGCAGTTCTTC. As protein: CASTPTGLRNEQFF.

V is TRBV28 and J is TRBJ2-3, with D possibly matching TRBD1 (5 bases). Germline loops: CDR1 MDHEN, CDR2 SYDVKM. Between the trimmed V and J ends, which lost 3 bases and 4 bases, there was a span of 17 bases. The CDR3 has 16 amino acids. The CDR3 DNA reads TGTGCCAGCAGTTTTAGTGGACATCGTGGCGCAGATACGCAGTATTTT. Translated: CASSFSGHRGADTQYF.

This chain joins TRBV2 and TRBJ1-2; D uncertain. The germline V gene has CDR1 SNHLY and CDR2 FYNNEI. V dropped 10 bases and J dropped 5 bases, with 20 bases sitting between them. The CDR3 contains 14 residues. Here the CDR3 reads CATESSRDAYGYTF. Here the CDR3 DNA reads TGTGCCACCGAGTCTTCCAGAGACGCATATGGCTACACCTTC. Drawing the rest from reference TRBV2 and TRBJ1-2, the complete variable domain is EPEVTQTPSHQVTQMGQEVILRCVPISNHLYFYWYRQILGQKVEFLVSFYNNEISEKSEIFDDQFSVERPDGSNFTLKIRSTKLEDSAMYFCATESSRDAYGYTFGSGTRLTVV.

Remarks on this clone: The identical CDR3 is also encoded by other nucleotide sequences in the sample. CDR3 amino acids: CASSLLGSYNEQFF. The CDR3 DNA is TGTGCCAGCAGTTTACTAGGCAGTTACAATGAGCAGTTCTTC. This chain connects TRBV28 to TRBJ2-1; D gene uncertain. Germline V gene lookup returns CDR1 MDHEN and CDR2 SYDVKM. Trimming took 2 bases from V and 4 from J, leaving 9 bases between them. The CDR3 loop spans 14 amino acids.

V is TRBV7-8 and J is TRBJ2-3, with TRBD1 identical over 10 bases. CDR1 and CDR2 from the germline V gene are SGHVS and FQNEAQ. This CDR3 is built from 16 residues. V shed 0 bases, J shed 4 bases, and the junction held 4 bases outside the gene matches. This CDR3 is CASSLAWTGGADTQYF. The CDR3 DNA is TGTGCCAGCAGCTTAGCGTGGACAGGGGGGGCAGATACGCAGTATTTT.

This clone was detected only once. V is TRBV19 and J is TRBJ2-4; D is possibly TRBD1 or TRBD2 (5 bases each). Per the germline V gene, CDR1 is LNHDA and CDR2 is SQIVND (reference sequence). Trimming removed 4 bases from V and 5 bases from J, with 18 bases in between. The CDR3 runs 16 residues. CDR3 DNA sequence: TGTGCCAGTAGTACCCGAGGGCCAGGGCTCCAAAACATTCAGTACTTC. Encoded protein: CASSTRGPGLQNIQYF.

The chain couples TRBV6-6 to TRBJ2-3, with 8 nucleotides matching TRBD1. V trimming: 6 bases; J trimming: 0 bases; junction bases outside the gene matches: 2. The CDR3 totals 14 residues. Per the germline V gene, CDR1 is MNHNY and CDR2 is SVGAGI (reference sequence). The CDR3 DNA is TGTGCCAGCAGAAACAGGGGGAGCACAGATACGCAGTATTTT. This sequence encodes CASRNRGSTDTQYF.

This chain connects TRBV5-1 to TRBJ2-5, with D tentatively TRBD1 (6 bases). The CDR3 has 15 amino acids. Germline CDR1 and CDR2: SGHRS and YFSETQ. The V end was cut by 0 bases, the J end by 5 bases, with 14 bases between. The CDR3 DNA sequence: TGCGCCAGCAGCTTGGGGGACAAGACGTGGGAGACCCAGTACTTC. It encodes CASSLGDKTWETQYF.

Worth noting for this clone: At the DNA level, this CDR3 is encoded by other sequences in the same sample as well. The CDR3: CASSYSAGASEKLFF. In DNA form, the CDR3 reads TGTGCCAGCAGTTACTCGGCAGGGGCGAGTGAAAAACTGTTTTTT. The chain carries TRBV6-5 and TRBJ1-4; maybe TRBD1 (6 bases). This CDR3 comprises 15 residues. V was cut by 0 bases and J by 7 bases, with 12 bases left in between. Germline CDR1 reads MNHEY; CDR2 reads SVGAGI.

This chain uses TRBV2 with TRBJ1-2; perhaps TRBD1 as D (6 bases). The V gene's germline CDR1 is SNHLY and CDR2 FYNNEI. Trimming removed 6 bases from V and 4 bases from J, with 18 bases in between. This CDR3 has 15 residues. CDR3 region: CASRGRGQIIYGYTF. CDR3 coding DNA: TGTGCCAGCAGAGGTCGGGGGCAAATAATCTATGGCTACACCTTC.

This chain uses TRBV5-8 with TRBJ1-3; D not certain. The CDR3 sequence is 16 residues long. Deletions cut 3 bases from V and 0 bases from J, with 13 bases between. The germline V gene has CDR1 SGHTS and CDR2 YDEGEE. CDR3 DNA: TGTGCCAGCAGCTCCCGGACCTTAATCTCTGGAAACACCATATATTTT. It translates to CASSSRTLISGNTIYF.